This T cell receptor (beta chain) was obtained from a study of CD8 T cells in Susac syndrome. Reverse transcription of roughly 0.5 to 1 ug RNA was performed with random hexamers. TCRdb re-called the immunoSEQ multiplex PCR reads through MiXCR, storing one row per CDR3 protein. The sample records under 110,000 distinct CDR3 sequences, around 94% being singletons. This CDR3 is 15 amino acids long. V dropped 1 base and J dropped 4; count of bases not matched to a gene: 1. Whole-study findings and limits: The total CD8+ repertoires contained about 16 Susac-specific public clones, and the CD8+ TEMRA repertoires contained five. Susac CD8+ cells expanded clonally the most in TEMRA cells and in active patients.

The count of this clonotype is one. Its antigen remains unknown. The V gene is TRBV12-3 or TRBV12-4, the J gene TRBJ1-5; TRBD1 matches 10 bases. This receptor was taken from a human donor with Susac syndrome. Sequencing was carried out using CD8+ T cells from PBMCs. The CDR3 nucleotides are TGTGCCAGCAGTTTAGGGGACAGGGGTAATCAGCCCCAGCATTTT. Translated: CASSLGDRGNQPQHF.